This TCR beta chain was observed in a study of T-cell memory formation after mild COVID-19. As for the study in general: Largely donor-specific sequence clusters came from a couple of donors.

Findings and limits, study-wide: The study found contracting CD4+ clones mainly in CM and EM and contracting CD8+ clones in EMRA.

Deletions cut 2 bases from V and 1 base from J, with 12 bases between. Germline V gene data show CDR1 as KGHSH and CDR2 as LQKENI. The CDR3 is 16 residues long. TCRdb analysed the 5' RACE reads with MiXCR anew, one entry per CDR3 protein. This table has about 110,000 distinct CDR3 sequences, 15% to 20% appearing once. On this clonotype: The antigen remains unidentified.

The sample consisted of PBMCs or a T cell subset sorted from them (not recorded which). This TCR derives from an adult woman who had mild COVID-19 (a few samples of this study predate the infection). Cell type and time point are not known. The chain has TRBV18 and TRBJ2-1; D assignment may be TRBD1 or TRBD2 (6 bases each). The CDR3 DNA follows: TGTGCCAGCTCACCATCCGAGGGGGGTTCCTACAATGAGCAGTTCTTC. Amino acid sequence: CASSPSEGGSYNEQFF.